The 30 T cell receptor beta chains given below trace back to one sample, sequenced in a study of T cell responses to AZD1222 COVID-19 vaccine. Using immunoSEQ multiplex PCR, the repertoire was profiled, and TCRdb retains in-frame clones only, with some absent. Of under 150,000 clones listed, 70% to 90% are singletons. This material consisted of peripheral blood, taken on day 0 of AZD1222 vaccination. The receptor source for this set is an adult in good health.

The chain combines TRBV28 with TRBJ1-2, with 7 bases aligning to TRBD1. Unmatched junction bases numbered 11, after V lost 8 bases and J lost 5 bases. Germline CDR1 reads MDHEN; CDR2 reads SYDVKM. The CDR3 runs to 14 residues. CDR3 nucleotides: TGTGCCAGCCAGCAAGGGACAGTTACTTATGGCTACACCTTC. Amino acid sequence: CASQQGTVTYGYTF.

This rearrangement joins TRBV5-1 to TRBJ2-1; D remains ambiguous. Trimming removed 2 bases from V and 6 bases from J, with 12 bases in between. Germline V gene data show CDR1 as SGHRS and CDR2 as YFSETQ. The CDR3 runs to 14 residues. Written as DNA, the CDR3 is TGCGCCAGCAGCTTAGAGGACCCTTCCAATGAGCAGTTCTTC. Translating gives CASSLEDPSNEQFF.

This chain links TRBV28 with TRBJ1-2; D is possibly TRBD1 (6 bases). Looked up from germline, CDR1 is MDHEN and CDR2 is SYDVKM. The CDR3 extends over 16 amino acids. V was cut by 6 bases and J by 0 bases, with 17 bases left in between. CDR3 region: CASSPWGTQANYGYTF. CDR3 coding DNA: TGTGCCAGCAGCCCGTGGGGGACACAAGCTAACTATGGCTACACCTTC.

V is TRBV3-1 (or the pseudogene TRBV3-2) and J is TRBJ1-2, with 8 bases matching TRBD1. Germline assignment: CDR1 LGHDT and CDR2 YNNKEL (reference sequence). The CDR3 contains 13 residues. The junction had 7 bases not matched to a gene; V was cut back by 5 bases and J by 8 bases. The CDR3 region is CASSSQGAGGYTF. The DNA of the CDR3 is TGTGCCAGCAGCTCCCAGGGGGCGGGGGGCTACACCTTC.

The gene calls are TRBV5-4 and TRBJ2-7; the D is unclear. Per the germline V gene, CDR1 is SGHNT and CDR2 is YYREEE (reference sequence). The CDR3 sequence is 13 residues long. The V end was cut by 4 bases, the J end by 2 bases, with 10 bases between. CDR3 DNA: TGTGCCAGCAGCGTCCGCCCGCCCTACGAGCAGTACTTC. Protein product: CASSVRPPYEQYF.

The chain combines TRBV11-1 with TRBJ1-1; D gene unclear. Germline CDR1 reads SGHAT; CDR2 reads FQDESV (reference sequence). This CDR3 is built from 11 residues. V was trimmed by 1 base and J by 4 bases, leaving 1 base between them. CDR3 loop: CASSLGTEAFF. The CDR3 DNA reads TGTGCCAGCAGCTTAGGCACTGAAGCTTTCTTT.

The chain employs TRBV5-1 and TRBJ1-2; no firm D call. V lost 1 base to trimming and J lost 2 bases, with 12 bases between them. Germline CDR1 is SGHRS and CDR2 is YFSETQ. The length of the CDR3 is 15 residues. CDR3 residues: CASSLSWPPNYGYTF. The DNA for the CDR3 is TGCGCCAGCAGCTTGAGTTGGCCGCCCAACTATGGCTACACCTTC.

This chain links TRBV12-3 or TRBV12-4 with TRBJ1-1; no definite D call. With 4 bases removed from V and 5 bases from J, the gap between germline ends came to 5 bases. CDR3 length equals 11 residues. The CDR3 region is CASSYGTEAFF. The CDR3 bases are TGTGCCAGCAGTTACGGAACTGAAGCTTTCTTT.

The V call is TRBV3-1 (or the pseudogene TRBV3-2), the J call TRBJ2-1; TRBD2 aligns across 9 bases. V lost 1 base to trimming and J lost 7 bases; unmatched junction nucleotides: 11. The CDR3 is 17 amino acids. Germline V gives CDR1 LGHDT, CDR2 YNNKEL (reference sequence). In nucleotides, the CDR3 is TGTGCCAGCAGCCAAGGGCCCGCTGGCGGGGGGGCTAATGAGCAGTTCTTC. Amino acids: CASSQGPAGGGANEQFF.

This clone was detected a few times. The CDR3 bases are TGCGCCAGCAGCATGGTGGGGGGGCTTGAAGCTTTCTTT. Its protein is CASSMVGGLEAFF. The gene calls are TRBV5-1 and TRBJ1-1; the D gene is possibly TRBD1 (6 bases). Germline CDR1 SGHRS, CDR2 YFSETQ. CDR3 length: 13 amino acids. V was pared by 4 bases and J by 7 bases, with 14 bases between. Variable domain in full (rest from reference TRBV5-1 and TRBJ1-1): KAGVTQTPRYLIKTRGQQVTLSCSPISGHRSVSWYQQTPGQGLQFLFEYFSETQRNKGNFPGRFSGRQFSNSRSEMNVSTLELGDSALYLCASSMVGGLEAFFGQGTRLTVV.

CDR3 protein: CASGHDRGPQPQHF. CDR3 bases: TGTGCTAGTGGCCATGACAGGGGGCCTCAGCCCCAGCATTTT. The rearrangement joins TRBV12-5 to TRBJ1-5; 10 nucleotides agree with TRBD1. There are 14 residues in the CDR3. The trim removed 6 bases at V and 6 bases at J, leaving 5 bases unmatched. Germline V gene sequence: CDR1 LGHNT, CDR2 FRNRAP.

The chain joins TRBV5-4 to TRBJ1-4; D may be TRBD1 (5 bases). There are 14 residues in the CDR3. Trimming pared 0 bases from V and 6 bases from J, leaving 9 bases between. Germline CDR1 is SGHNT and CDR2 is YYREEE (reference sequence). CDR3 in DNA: TGTGCCAGCAGCTTGGGGGGGGTGGATGAAAAACTGTTTTTT. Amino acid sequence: CASSLGGVDEKLFF. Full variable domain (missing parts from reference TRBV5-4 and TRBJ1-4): ETGVTQSPTHLIKTRGQQVTLRCSSQSGHNTVSWYQQALGQGPQFIFQYYREEENGRGNFPPRFSGLQFPNYSSELNVNALELDDSALYLCASSLGGVDEKLFFGSGTQLSVL.

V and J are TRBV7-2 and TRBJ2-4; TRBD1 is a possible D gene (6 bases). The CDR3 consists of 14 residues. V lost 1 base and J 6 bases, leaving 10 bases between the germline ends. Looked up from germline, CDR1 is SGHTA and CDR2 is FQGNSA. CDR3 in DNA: TGTGCCAGCAGCTTAGTGGTAGGGGGAAACATTCAGTACTTC. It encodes CASSLVVGGNIQYF.

The CDR3 reads CASRDDRVVATEAFF. Here the CDR3 DNA reads TGTGCCAGCAGGGATGACAGGGTGGTGGCCACTGAAGCTTTCTTT. V gene TRBV2 combines with J gene TRBJ1-1; TRBD1 matches 7 bases. V dropped 6 bases and J dropped 4; count of bases not matched to a gene: 11. The germline V gene has CDR1 SNHLY and CDR2 FYNNEI. CDR3 length: 15 amino acids.

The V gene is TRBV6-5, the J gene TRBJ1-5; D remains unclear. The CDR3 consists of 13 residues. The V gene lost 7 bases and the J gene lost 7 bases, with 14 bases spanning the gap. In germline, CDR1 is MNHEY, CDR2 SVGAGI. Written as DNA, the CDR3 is TGTGCCAGCAAGTCCGGGGTAGGGCAGCCCCAGCATTTT. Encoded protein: CASKSGVGQPQHF.

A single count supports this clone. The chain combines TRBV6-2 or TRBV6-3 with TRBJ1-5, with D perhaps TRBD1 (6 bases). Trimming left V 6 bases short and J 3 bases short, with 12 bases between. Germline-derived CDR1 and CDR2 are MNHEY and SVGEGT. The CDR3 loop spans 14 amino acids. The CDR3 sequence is CASSRGEFNQPQHF. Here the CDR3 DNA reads TGTGCCAGCAGCAGGGGAGAGTTCAATCAGCCCCAGCATTTT.

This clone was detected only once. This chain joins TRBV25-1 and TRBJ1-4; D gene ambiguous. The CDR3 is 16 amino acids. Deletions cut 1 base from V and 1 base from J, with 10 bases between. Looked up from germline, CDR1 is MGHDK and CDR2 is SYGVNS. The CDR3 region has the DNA TGTGCCAGCAGTGAATGGGGAGAGGGAACTAATGAAAAACTGTTTTTT. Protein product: CASSEWGEGTNEKLFF.

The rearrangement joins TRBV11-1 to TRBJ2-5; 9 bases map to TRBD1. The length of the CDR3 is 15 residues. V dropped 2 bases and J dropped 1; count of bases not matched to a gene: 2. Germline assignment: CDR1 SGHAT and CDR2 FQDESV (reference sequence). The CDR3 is CASSLNRGPQETQYF. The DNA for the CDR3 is TGTGCCAGCAGCTTAAACAGGGGGCCCCAAGAGACCCAGTACTTC.

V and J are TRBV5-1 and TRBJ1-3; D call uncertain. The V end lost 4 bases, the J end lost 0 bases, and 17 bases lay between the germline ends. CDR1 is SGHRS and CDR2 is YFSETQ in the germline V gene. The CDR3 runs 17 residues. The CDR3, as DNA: TGCGCCAGCAGCAAAGTCGGACCCCGGAGCTCTGGAAACACCATATATTTT. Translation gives CASSKVGPRSSGNTIYF. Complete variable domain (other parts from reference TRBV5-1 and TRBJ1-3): KAGVTQTPRYLIKTRGQQVTLSCSPISGHRSVSWYQQTPGQGLQFLFEYFSETQRNKGNFPGRFSGRQFSNSRSEMNVSTLELGDSALYLCASSKVGPRSSGNTIYFGEGSWLTVV.

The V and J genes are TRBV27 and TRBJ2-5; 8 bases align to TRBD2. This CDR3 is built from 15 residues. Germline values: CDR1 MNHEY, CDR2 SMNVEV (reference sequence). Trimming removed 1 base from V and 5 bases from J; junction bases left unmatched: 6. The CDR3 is CASSLFPSGSETQYF. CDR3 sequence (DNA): TGTGCCAGCAGTTTATTCCCTAGCGGGTCGGAGACCCAGTACTTC.

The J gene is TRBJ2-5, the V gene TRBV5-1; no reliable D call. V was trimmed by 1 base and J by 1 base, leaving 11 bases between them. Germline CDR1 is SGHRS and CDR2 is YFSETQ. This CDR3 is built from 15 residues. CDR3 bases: TGCGCCAGCAGCTTGATATCTAGGTTCCAAGAGACCCAGTACTTC. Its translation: CASSLISRFQETQYF.

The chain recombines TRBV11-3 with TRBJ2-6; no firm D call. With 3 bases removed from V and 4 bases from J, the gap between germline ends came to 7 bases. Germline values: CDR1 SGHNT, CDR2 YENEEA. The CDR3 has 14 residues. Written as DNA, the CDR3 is TGTGCCAGCAGCTTTTCATCCGGGGCCAACGTCCTGACTTTC. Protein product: CASSFSSGANVLTF.

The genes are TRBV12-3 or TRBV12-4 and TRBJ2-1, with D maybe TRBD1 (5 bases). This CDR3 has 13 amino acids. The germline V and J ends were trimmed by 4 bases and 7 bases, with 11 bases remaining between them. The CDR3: CASSSRQRNEQFF. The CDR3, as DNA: TGTGCCAGCAGTTCTAGACAGAGGAATGAGCAGTTCTTC.

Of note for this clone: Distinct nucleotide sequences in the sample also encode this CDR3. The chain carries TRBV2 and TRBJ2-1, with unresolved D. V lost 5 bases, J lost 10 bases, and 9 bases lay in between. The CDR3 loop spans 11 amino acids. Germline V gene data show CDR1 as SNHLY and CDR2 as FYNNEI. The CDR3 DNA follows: TGTGCCAGCAGTTTGGGCGGCGAGCAGTTCTTC. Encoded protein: CASSLGGEQFF.

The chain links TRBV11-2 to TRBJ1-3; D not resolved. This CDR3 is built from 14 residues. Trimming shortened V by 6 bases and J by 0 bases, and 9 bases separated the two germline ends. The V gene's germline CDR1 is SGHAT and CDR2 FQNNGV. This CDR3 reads CASRNTSSGNTIYF. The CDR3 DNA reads TGTGCCAGCAGGAACACGAGCTCTGGAAACACCATATATTTT.

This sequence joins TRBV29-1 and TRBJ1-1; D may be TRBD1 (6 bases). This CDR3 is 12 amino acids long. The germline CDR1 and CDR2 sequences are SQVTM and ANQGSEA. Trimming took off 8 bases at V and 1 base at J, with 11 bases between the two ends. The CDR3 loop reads CSSSRGNTEAFF. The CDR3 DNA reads TGCAGCTCCAGCAGGGGGAACACTGAAGCTTTCTTT.

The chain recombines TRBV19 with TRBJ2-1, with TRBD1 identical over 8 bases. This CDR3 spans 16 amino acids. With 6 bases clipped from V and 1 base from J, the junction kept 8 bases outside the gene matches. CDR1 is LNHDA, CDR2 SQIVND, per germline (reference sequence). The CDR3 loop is CASRQQGGNSYNEQFF. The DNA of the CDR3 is TGTGCCAGTAGGCAACAGGGGGGAAATTCCTACAATGAGCAGTTCTTC.

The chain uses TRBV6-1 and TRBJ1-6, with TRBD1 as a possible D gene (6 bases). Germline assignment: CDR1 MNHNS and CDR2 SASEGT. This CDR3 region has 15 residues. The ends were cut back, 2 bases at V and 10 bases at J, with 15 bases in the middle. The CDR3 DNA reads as TGTGCCAGCAGTGAAAGTAGGAGGGGGGAGTCACCCCTCCACTTT. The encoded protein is CASSESRRGESPLHF.

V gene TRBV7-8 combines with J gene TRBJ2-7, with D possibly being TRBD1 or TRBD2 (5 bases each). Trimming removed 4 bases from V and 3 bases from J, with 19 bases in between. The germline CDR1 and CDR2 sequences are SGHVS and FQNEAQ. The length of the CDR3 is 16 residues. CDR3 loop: CASSSWAGTGDYEQYF. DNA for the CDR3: TGTGCCAGCAGCTCGTGGGCCGGGACGGGTGACTACGAGCAGTACTTC.

The DNA for the CDR3 is TGTGCCAGCAGCTCGGGAGGGGATCCCAACACTGAAGCTTTCTTT. It specifies CASSSGGDPNTEAFF. V and J are TRBV7-9 and TRBJ1-1, with D possibly TRBD1 on 5 matching bases. The germline V and J ends were trimmed by 4 bases and 2 bases, with 14 bases remaining between them. The CDR3 spans 15 residues. CDR1 SEHNR and CDR2 FQNEAQ come from the germline V gene (reference sequence).